The 32 T cell receptor beta chains below all came from one sample that was sequenced in a study of blood T cells in healthy people across ages. With a J-beta primer mix and a sample-barcoded 5' primer, a second PCR ran about 7 to 11 cycles. MiXCR was run by TCRdb on the 5' RACE reads, yielding one entry per CDR3 protein. In the table there are about 640,000 distinct CDR3 sequences, about 54% of which are singletons. Sequenced sample: blood. Receptors originate from a man between 60 and 75 years old in good health.

Remarks on this clonotype: The CDR3 does not close with the conserved phenylalanine or tryptophan, likely indicating a read error. This chain joins TRBV29-1 and TRBJ1-2; 9 positions match TRBD1. The CDR3 spans 13 residues. With 0 bases clipped from V and 5 bases from J, the junction kept 1 base outside the gene matches. The germline V gene encodes CDR1 SQVTM and CDR2 ANQGSEA. CDR3 sequence (DNA): TGCAGCGTTGAAGAGGACAGGGGATATGGCTACACCTCC. Its translation is CSVEEDRGYGYTS.

This chain joins TRBV2 and TRBJ2-1, with 8 bases fitting TRBD1. J lost 12 bases, V lost 7 bases, and 17 bases had no gene match. This CDR3 is 15 amino acids long. Germline V gives CDR1 SNHLY, CDR2 FYNNEI. The CDR3 reads CASTPGGDRTFGQFF. In DNA, the CDR3 is TGTGCCAGCACCCCAGGAGGGGACAGGACCTTTGGGCAGTTCTTC.

The chain joins TRBV6-2 or TRBV6-3 to TRBJ2-7; TRBD1 matches 7 bases. The germline CDR1 and CDR2 sequences are MNHEY and SVGEGT. CDR3 length: 16 amino acids. V trimming: 2 bases; J trimming: 0 bases; junction bases outside the gene matches: 7. The CDR3 DNA sequence: TGTGCCAGCAGTTACCCACCCAGGGGGTACTCCTACGAGCAGTACTTC. Amino acid sequence: CASSYPPRGYSYEQYF.

CDR3 protein: CASSYRIGTEAFF. The CDR3 DNA reads as TGTGCCAGCAGCTACAGGATCGGAACCGAAGCTTTCTTT. The chain recombines TRBV6-2 or TRBV6-3 with TRBJ1-1, with D perhaps TRBD1 (5 bases). Germline V gene data show CDR1 as MNHEY and CDR2 as SVGEGT. The V gene lost 6 bases and the J gene lost 8 bases, with 16 bases spanning the gap. This CDR3 is built from 13 residues.

In this sample, this clonotype turned up a few times. V gene TRBV20-1 combines with J gene TRBJ1-1, with 7 bases lining up with TRBD1. The junction had 6 bases not matched to a gene; V was cut back by 7 bases and J by 1 base. CDR3 length: 13 amino acids. Looked up from germline, CDR1 is DFQATT and CDR2 is SNEGSKA (reference sequence). The DNA for the CDR3 is TGCAGTGTTCCGGGACAGACGAACACTGAAGCTTTCTTT. This encodes CSVPGQTNTEAFF.

The sample holds a few counts of this clonotype. This chain connects TRBV5-1 to TRBJ1-1, with unresolved D. This CDR3 region has 13 residues. Germline CDR1 is SGHRS and CDR2 is YFSETQ. Trimming removed 0 bases at V and 7 bases at J, with 10 bases between. CDR3 amino acids: CASSLALAGEAFF. The CDR3 coding sequence is TGCGCCAGCAGCTTGGCCTTGGCCGGTGAAGCTTTCTTT.

The V call is TRBV6-5, the J call TRBJ2-5; 10 bases align to TRBD1. Germline V lookup: CDR1 MNHEY, CDR2 SVGAGI. The V and J ends lost 3 bases and 0 bases, in that order; junction bases with no gene match: 4. The CDR3 totals 16 residues. DNA for the CDR3: TGTGCCAGCAGTTATGGACAGGGGGTGTACCAAGAGACCCAGTACTTC. Amino acids: CASSYGQGVYQETQYF.

The chain has TRBV27 and TRBJ1-1, with D perhaps TRBD1 (6 bases). The V end was cut by 6 bases, the J end by 0 bases, with 17 bases between. This CDR3 has 16 amino acids. Germline CDR1 and CDR2: MNHEY and SMNVEV (reference sequence). The CDR3 spells CASRPPGAGVNTEAFF. CDR3 nucleotides: TGTGCCAGCAGACCCCCGGGGGCGGGGGTGAACACTGAAGCTTTCTTT.

The chain recombines TRBV11-2 with TRBJ2-1, with 7 bases lining up with TRBD1. V trimming: 2 bases; J trimming: 13 bases; junction bases outside the gene matches: 17. Germline-derived CDR1 and CDR2 are SGHAT and FQNNGV. The CDR3 is 16 amino acids. The CDR3 loop is CASSLNVGQDGETQFF. CDR3 nucleotides: TGTGCCAGCAGCTTAAATGTTGGACAGGACGGGGAGACCCAGTTCTTC. Full variable domain (outside the CDR3, taken from reference TRBV11-2 and TRBJ2-1): EAGVAQSPRYKIIEKRQSVAFWCNPISGHATLYWYQQILGQGPKLLIQFQNNGVVDDSQLPKDRFSAERLKGVDSTLKIQPAKLEDSAVYLCASSLNVGQDGETQFFGPGTRLTVL.

This clonotype was detected only once. The chain recombines TRBV9 with TRBJ2-3; D is unresolved. This CDR3 is built from 14 residues. Trimming pared 3 bases from V and 6 bases from J, leaving 14 bases between. CDR1 and CDR2 from the germline V gene are SGDLS and YYNGEE. Here the CDR3 reads CASSETLMGDTQYF. DNA for the CDR3: TGTGCCAGCAGCGAGACTCTAATGGGGGATACGCAGTATTTT.

V and J are TRBV6-5 and TRBJ2-7, with D possibly being TRBD1 or TRBD2 (5 bases each). This CDR3 contains 16 residues. V was trimmed by 3 bases and J by 2 bases, leaving 17 bases between them. CDR1 and CDR2 (germline): MNHEY, SVGAGI. This CDR3 reads CASSYQGTPTTYEQYF. The DNA of the CDR3 is TGTGCCAGCAGTTATCAAGGGACCCCTACCACCTACGAGCAGTACTTC.

Turning to this clonotype: At one boundary the junction diverges from the germline segment, which might be a read error. The DNA of the CDR3 is TGTGCCACCAGTCCGACAGAGTACAATGAGCAGTTCTTC. Amino acids: CATSPTEYNEQFF. J is TRBJ2-1 and V is TRBV10-3; D perhaps matches TRBD1 (5 bases). The CDR3 spans 13 residues. Germline CDR1 is ENHRY and CDR2 is SYGVKD.

V usage is TRBV3-1 and J usage is TRBJ2-3, with D perhaps matching TRBD1 or TRBD2 (5 bases each). Deletions cut 11 bases from V and 1 base from J, with 13 bases between. This CDR3 is 13 amino acids long. Germline V lookup: CDR1 LGHDT, CDR2 YNNKEL (reference sequence). The CDR3 here is CAAGGGRTDTQYF. DNA for the CDR3: TGTGCCGCCGGTGGGGGACGCACAGATACGCAGTATTTT.

There are a few counts of this clonotype. The rearrangement uses TRBV29-1 and TRBJ2-5; weak D call: TRBD1 (6 bases). The CDR3 runs to 14 residues. With 1 base removed from V and 4 bases from J, the gap between germline ends came to 13 bases. Germline loops: CDR1 SQVTM, CDR2 ANQGSEA. The chain's CDR3 is CSVEVGGRIETQYF. In nucleotides, the CDR3 is TGCAGCGTTGAAGTAGGGGGTAGGATAGAGACCCAGTACTTC. The entire variable domain, with the rest obtained from reference TRBV29-1 and TRBJ2-5, is as follows: SAVISQKPSRDICQRGTSLTIQCQVDSQVTMMFWYRQQPGQSLTLIATANQGSEATYESGFVIDKFPISRPNLTFSTLTVSNMSPEDSSIYLCSVEVGGRIETQYFGPGTRLLVL.

This clonotype was counted ten times or more. The rearrangement uses TRBV7-2 and TRBJ2-7; D is unclear. Germline V gene lookup returns CDR1 SGHTA and CDR2 FQGNSA. The CDR3 extends over 16 amino acids. V was clipped by 1 base and J by 0 bases, with 13 bases between them. CDR3 DNA: TGTGCCAGCAGCTTAGGGCCACCAGGTAGCTCCTACGAGCAGTACTTC. As protein: CASSLGPPGSSYEQYF.

This clonotype was counted a few times. The V call is TRBV28, the J call TRBJ2-7, with D uncertain. Germline CDR1 reads MDHEN; CDR2 reads SYDVKM. The CDR3 is made up of 15 amino acids. Deletions cut 6 bases from V and 3 bases from J, with 18 bases between. DNA for the CDR3: TGTGCCAGCAGCCCGACGTTCCCCCAAAACTACGAGCAGTACTTC. It encodes CASSPTFPQNYEQYF.

This clonotype was seen a handful of times. The chain has TRBV20-1 and TRBJ1-4, with TRBD1 as a possible D gene (5 bases). The CDR3 totals 13 residues. The V gene's germline CDR1 is DFQATT and CDR2 SNEGSKA (reference sequence). The germline V and J ends were trimmed by 0 bases and 4 bases, with 6 bases remaining between them. This CDR3 is CSAREGLNEKLFF. The CDR3 DNA is TGCAGTGCTAGAGAGGGGCTTAATGAAAAACTGTTTTTT.

This chain uses TRBV11-2 with TRBJ2-5; 8 bases fit TRBD2. V gave up 1 base and J gave up 5 bases; unmatched junction bases: 12. The CDR3 consists of 17 residues. Looked up from germline, CDR1 is SGHAT and CDR2 is FQNNGV. CDR3 sequence: CASSLGKGAGALETQYF. The CDR3 DNA reads TGTGCCAGCAGCTTAGGAAAGGGAGCGGGGGCTTTGGAGACCCAGTACTTC.

The chain combines TRBV10-2 with TRBJ1-5; a weak D match, TRBD1 (5 bases). The CDR3 length is 16 residues. Germline V gene sequence: CDR1 WSHSY, CDR2 SAAADI. V was pared by 2 bases and J by 2 bases, with 13 bases between. The CDR3 bases are TGCGCCAGCAGTGAGAACCAGGGACCGCGCAATCAGCCCCAGCATTTT. This sequence encodes CASSENQGPRNQPQHF.

This clonotype was recorded many times. The chain combines TRBV11-2 with TRBJ1-6; no definite D call. Germline CDR1 SGHAT, CDR2 FQNNGV. The V end was cut by 4 bases, the J end by 10 bases, with 14 bases between. This CDR3 has 14 amino acids. CDR3 DNA sequence: TGTGCCAGCAGCTCGGTTCCGGGCCGGTCACCCCTCCACTTT. It specifies CASSSVPGRSPLHF.

The chain joins TRBV7-9 to TRBJ2-4, with D perhaps TRBD2 (6 bases). V shed 5 bases and J shed 0 bases, with 14 bases lying between them. There are 16 residues in the CDR3. Germline V lookup: CDR1 SEHNR, CDR2 FQNEAQ (reference sequence). CDR3 sequence reads: CASSPRLEIAKNIQYF. CDR3 in DNA: TGTGCCAGCAGCCCGAGACTAGAAATAGCCAAAAACATTCAGTACTTC.

The CDR3 here is CASRTGEASYNEQFF. In DNA form, the CDR3 reads TGTGCCAGCAGGACAGGGGAGGCCTCCTACAATGAGCAGTTCTTC. The J gene is TRBJ2-1, the V gene TRBV6-1; 8 nucleotides align to TRBD1. V trimming: 6 bases; J trimming: 0 bases; junction bases outside the gene matches: 4. The CDR3 extends over 15 amino acids. Germline-derived CDR1 and CDR2 are MNHNS and SASEGT.

V gene TRBV4-1 combines with J gene TRBJ2-1; D call uncertain. The CDR3 sequence is 15 residues long. Trimming pared 5 bases from V and 3 bases from J, leaving 14 bases between. CDR1 and CDR2 (germline): MGHRA, YSYEKL. The CDR3 region has the DNA TGCGCCAGCAGCTACGGACCTGACGACTACAATGAGCAGTTCTTC. Amino acid sequence: CASSYGPDDYNEQFF.

The chain recombines TRBV9 with TRBJ2-7; TRBD1 aligns across 9 bases. The CDR3 loop spans 15 amino acids. Germline lookup yields CDR1 SGDLS and CDR2 YYNGEE. The J segment lost 3 bases and the V segment lost 3 bases, leaving 7 bases of the junction unmatched. In nucleotides, the CDR3 is TGTGCCAGCAGCGCGCGGACAGGGGTTGGCTACGAGCAGTACTTC. Translated: CASSARTGVGYEQYF. The complete variable domain, with remaining parts taken from reference TRBV9 and TRBJ2-7, reads DSGVTQTPKHLITATGQRVTLRCSPRSGDLSVYWYQQSLDQGLQFLIQYYNGEERAKGNILERFSAQQFPDLHSELNLSSLELGDSALYFCASSARTGVGYEQYFGPGTRLTVT.

J is TRBJ2-7 and V is TRBV4-2; 7 bases map to TRBD2. With 3 bases clipped from V and 7 bases from J, the junction kept 18 bases outside the gene matches. CDR1 and CDR2 from the germline V gene are LGHNA and YNFKEQ. CDR3 length equals 17 residues. Here the CDR3 reads CASSQGRSGGKYNEQYF. In DNA, the CDR3 is TGTGCCAGCAGCCAGGGGAGATCGGGGGGTAAATACAATGAGCAGTACTTC.

The chain uses TRBV4-2 and TRBJ2-1, with 7 bases identical to TRBD2. There are 14 residues in the CDR3. The germline CDR1 and CDR2 sequences are LGHNA and YNFKEQ. The ends lost 3 bases at V and 8 bases at J; junction bases unmatched: 7. The chain's CDR3 is CASSQDGTIYEQFF. Written as DNA, the CDR3 is TGTGCCAGCAGCCAGGACGGGACTATCTATGAGCAGTTCTTC.

This clonotype was seen only a few times. The chain carries TRBV7-9 and TRBJ1-2, with a possible D match to TRBD1 (5 bases). Trimming pared 5 bases from V and 4 bases from J, leaving 11 bases between. The germline gives CDR1 SEHNR, CDR2 FQNEAQ (reference sequence). The CDR3 loop spans 13 amino acids. CDR3 in DNA: TGTGCCAGCAGCACCCAGGGAAGCTATGGCTACACCTTC. This encodes CASSTQGSYGYTF.

The rearrangement joins TRBV20-1 to TRBJ2-1; TRBD2 aligns across 11 bases. In germline, CDR1 is DFQATT, CDR2 SNEGSKA (reference sequence). This CDR3 comprises 15 residues. V lost 4 bases to trimming and J lost 3 bases; unmatched junction nucleotides: 5. CDR3 sequence: CSAIPGTSGYNEQFF. The CDR3 DNA is TGCAGTGCTATCCCCGGGACTAGCGGCTACAATGAGCAGTTCTTC.

This chain links TRBV12-3 or TRBV12-4 with TRBJ2-3; the D call may be TRBD1 or TRBD2 (5 bases each). The CDR3 has 14 amino acids. V was shortened by 8 bases and J by 1 base, with 13 bases between the two germline ends. The CDR3 sequence is CASRDGRGTDTQYF. Written as DNA, the CDR3 is TGTGCCAGCCGGGACGGACGGGGCACAGATACGCAGTATTTT.

This clonotype was counted only a few times. The chain uses TRBV15 and TRBJ2-2, with no clear D. The CDR3 covers 13 residues. V was clipped by 0 bases and J by 4 bases, with 3 bases between them. The germline gives CDR1 LNHNV, CDR2 YYDKDF (reference sequence). CDR3 loop: CATSRDVTGELFF. CDR3 sequence (DNA): TGTGCCACCAGCAGAGACGTCACCGGGGAGCTGTTTTTT. Supplemented by reference TRBV15 and TRBJ2-2, the full variable domain reads DAMVIQNPRYQVTQFGKPVTLSCSQTLNHNVMYWYQQKSSQAPKLLFHYYDKDFNNEADTPDNFQSRRPNTSFCFLDIRSPGLGDTAMYLCATSRDVTGELFFGEGSRLTVL.

V is TRBV11-2 and J is TRBJ2-5, with TRBD2 matching 11 bases. The CDR3 consists of 16 residues. Unmatched junction bases numbered 5, after V lost 3 bases and J lost 2 bases. The germline gives CDR1 SGHAT, CDR2 FQNNGV. As DNA, the CDR3 is TGTGCCAGCAGCTTCGAACTAGCGGGGGCACAAGAGACCCAGTACTTC. Translation: CASSFELAGAQETQYF.

This chain's CDR3 is CSASPGAEETQYF. The CDR3 DNA follows: TGCAGTGCTAGTCCAGGGGCGGAAGAGACCCAGTACTTC. This chain joins TRBV20-1 and TRBJ2-5; tentatively, D is TRBD1 (6 bases). CDR1 and CDR2 from the germline V gene are DFQATT and SNEGSKA (reference sequence). The CDR3 has 13 amino acids. V shed 3 bases and J shed 3 bases, with 11 bases lying between them.